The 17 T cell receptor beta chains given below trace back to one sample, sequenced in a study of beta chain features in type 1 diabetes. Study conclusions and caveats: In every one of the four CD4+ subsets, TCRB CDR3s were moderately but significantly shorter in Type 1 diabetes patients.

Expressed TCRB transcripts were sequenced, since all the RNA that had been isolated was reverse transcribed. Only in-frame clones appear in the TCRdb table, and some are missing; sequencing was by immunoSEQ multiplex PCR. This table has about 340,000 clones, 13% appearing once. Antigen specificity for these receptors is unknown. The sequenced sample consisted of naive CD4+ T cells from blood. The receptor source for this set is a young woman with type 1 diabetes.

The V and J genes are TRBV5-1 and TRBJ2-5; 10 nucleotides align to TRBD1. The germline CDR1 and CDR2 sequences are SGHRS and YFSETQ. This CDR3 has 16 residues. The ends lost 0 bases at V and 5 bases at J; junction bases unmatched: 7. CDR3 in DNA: TGCGCCAGCAGCTTGGGACAGGGGGCGAGGTATGAGACCCAGTACTTC. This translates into CASSLGQGARYETQYF.

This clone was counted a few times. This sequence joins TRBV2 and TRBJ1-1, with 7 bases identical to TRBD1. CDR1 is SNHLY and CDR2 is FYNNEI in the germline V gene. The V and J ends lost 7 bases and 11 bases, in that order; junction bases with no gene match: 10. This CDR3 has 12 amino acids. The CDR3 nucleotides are TGTGCCAGCACAGAACAGGGGTTGCAGGCTTTCTTT. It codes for CASTEQGLQAFF. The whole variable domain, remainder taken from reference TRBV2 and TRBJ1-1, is EPEVTQTPSHQVTQMGQEVILRCVPISNHLYFYWYRQILGQKVEFLVSFYNNEISEKSEIFDDQFSVERPDGSNFTLKIRSTKLEDSAMYFCASTEQGLQAFFGQGTRLTVV.

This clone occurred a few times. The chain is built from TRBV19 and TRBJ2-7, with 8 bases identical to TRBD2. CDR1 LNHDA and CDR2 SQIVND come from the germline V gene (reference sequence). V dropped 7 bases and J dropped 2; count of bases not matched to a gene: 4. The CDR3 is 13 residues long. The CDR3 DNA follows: TGTGCCAGTACAAGCGGGAGCACCTACGAGCAGTACTTC. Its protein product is CASTSGSTYEQYF.

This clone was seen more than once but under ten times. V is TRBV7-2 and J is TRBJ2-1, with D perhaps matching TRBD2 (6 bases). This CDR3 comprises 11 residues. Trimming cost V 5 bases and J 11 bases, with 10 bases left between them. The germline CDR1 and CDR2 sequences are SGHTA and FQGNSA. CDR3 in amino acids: CASSPSAQQFF. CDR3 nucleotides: TGTGCCAGCAGCCCTAGCGCCCAGCAGTTCTTC.

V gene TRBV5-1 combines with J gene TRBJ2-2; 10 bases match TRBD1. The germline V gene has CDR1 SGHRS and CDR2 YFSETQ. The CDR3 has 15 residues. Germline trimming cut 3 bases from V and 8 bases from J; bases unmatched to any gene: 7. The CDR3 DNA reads TGCGCCAGCAGCTCCGGACAGGGGGGGGCTGGGGAGCTGTTTTTT. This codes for CASSSGQGGAGELFF.

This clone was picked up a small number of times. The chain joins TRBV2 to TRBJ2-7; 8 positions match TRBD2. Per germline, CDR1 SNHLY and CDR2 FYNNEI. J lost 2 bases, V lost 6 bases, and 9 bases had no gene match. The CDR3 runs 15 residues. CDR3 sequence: CASSELAVIPYEQYF. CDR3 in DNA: TGTGCCAGCAGCGAACTAGCGGTTATTCCCTACGAGCAGTACTTC. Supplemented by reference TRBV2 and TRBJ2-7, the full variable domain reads EPEVTQTPSHQVTQMGQEVILRCVPISNHLYFYWYRQILGQKVEFLVSFYNNEISEKSEIFDDQFSVERPDGSNFTLKIRSTKLEDSAMYFCASSELAVIPYEQYFGPGTRLTVT.

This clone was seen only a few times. CDR3 in DNA: TGTGCCAGCAGCCGCGAGTGGGACAGGTCTGGTGAAGCTTTCTTT. Its translation is CASSREWDRSGEAFF. The chain joins TRBV5-4 to TRBJ1-1; 8 bases fit TRBD1. The CDR3 length is 15 residues. Germline V gene data show CDR1 as SGHNT and CDR2 as YYREEE (reference sequence). With 4 bases clipped from V and 7 bases from J, the junction kept 12 bases outside the gene matches. The full variable domain, with the rest looked up from reference TRBV5-4 and TRBJ1-1, is ETGVTQSPTHLIKTRGQQVTLRCSSQSGHNTVSWYQQALGQGPQFIFQYYREEENGRGNFPPRFSGLQFPNYSSELNVNALELDDSALYLCASSREWDRSGEAFFGQGTRLTVV.

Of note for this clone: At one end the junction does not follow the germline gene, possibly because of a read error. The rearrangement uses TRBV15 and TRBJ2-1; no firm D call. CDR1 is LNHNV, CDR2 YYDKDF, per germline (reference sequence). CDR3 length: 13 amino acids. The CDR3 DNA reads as TGTGCCACCAGCAGAGTACGTTACAGTGAGCAGTTCTTC. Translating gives CATSRVRYSEQFF.

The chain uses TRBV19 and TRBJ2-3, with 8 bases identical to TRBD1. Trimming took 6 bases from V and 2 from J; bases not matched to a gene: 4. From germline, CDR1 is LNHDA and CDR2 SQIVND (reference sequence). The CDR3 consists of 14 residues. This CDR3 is CASRGDRNTDTQYF. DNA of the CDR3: TGTGCCAGTAGAGGGGACAGGAACACAGATACGCAGTATTTT. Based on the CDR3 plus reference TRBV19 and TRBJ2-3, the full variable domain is DGGITQSPKYLFRKEGQNVTLSCEQNLNHDAMYWYRQDPGQGLRLIYYSQIVNDFQKGDIAEGYSVSREKKESFPLTVTSAQKNPTAFYLCASRGDRNTDTQYFGPGTRLTVL.

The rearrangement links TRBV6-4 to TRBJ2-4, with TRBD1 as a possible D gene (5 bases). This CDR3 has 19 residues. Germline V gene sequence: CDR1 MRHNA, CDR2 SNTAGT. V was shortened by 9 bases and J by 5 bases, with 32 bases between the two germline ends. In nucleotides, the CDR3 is TGTGCCAGTAAAAATATAAGGGGATCAGGGTGTGTTTTCGAAAACATTCAGTACTTC. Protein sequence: CASKNIRGSGCVFENIQYF.

CDR3 loop: CASRQRGTGELFF. CDR3 nucleotide sequence: TGTGCCAGCAGACAAAGGGGCACCGGGGAGCTGTTTTTT. J is TRBJ2-2 and V is TRBV11-3; TRBD1 is a possible D gene (5 bases). There are 13 residues in the CDR3. V gave up 6 bases and J gave up 4 bases, with 9 bases separating them. Per the germline V gene, CDR1 is SGHNT and CDR2 is YENEEA.

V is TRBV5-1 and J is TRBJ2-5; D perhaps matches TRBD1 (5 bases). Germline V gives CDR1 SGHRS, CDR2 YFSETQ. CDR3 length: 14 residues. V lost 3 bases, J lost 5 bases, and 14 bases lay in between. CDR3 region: CASSSSDRSETQYF. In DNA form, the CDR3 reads TGCGCCAGCAGCTCTAGTGACAGATCGGAGACCCAGTACTTC.

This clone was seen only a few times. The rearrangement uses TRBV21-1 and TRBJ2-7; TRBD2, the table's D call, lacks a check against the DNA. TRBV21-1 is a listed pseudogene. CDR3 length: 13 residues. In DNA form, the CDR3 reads TGTGCCAGCTGCGGCGGGAGGCCCTACGAGCAGTACGTC. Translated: CASCGGRPYEQYV.

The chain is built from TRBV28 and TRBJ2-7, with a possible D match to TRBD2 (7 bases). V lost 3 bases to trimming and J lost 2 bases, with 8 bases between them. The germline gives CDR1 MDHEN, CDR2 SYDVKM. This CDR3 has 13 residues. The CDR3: CASSLRGPYEQYV. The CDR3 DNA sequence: TGTGCCAGCAGTTTGCGGGGGCCCTACGAGCAGTACGTC.

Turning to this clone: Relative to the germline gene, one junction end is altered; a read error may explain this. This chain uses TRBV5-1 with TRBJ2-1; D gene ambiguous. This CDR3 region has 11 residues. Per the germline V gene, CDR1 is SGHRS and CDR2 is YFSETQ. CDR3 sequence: CASSYYDEQFF. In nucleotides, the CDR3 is TGCGCCAGCAGCTACTACGATGAGCAGTTCTTC.

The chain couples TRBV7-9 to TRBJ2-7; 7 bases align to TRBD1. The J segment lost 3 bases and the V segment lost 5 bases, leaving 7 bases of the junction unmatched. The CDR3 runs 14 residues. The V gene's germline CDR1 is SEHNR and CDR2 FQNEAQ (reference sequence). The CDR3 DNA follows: TGTGCCAGCAGCCGGACAGGCGAAGTCTACGAGCAGTACTTC. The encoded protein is CASSRTGEVYEQYF.

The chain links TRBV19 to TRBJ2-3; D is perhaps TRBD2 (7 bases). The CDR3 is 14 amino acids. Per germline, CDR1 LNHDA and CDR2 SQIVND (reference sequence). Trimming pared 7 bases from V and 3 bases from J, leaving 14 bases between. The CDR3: CASNLGGATDTQYF. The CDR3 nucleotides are TGTGCCAGTAACTTAGGGGGGGCTACAGATACGCAGTATTTT.